The clone carrying this T cell receptor beta chain was observed a few times. Its antigen is unknown. This specimen comes from a study of spatial heterogeneity in lung cancer. In the study overall: Matched bulk RNA-seq gave a T cell module score that correlated strongly with tumor-region TCR transcript counts.

Study results and caveats: For tumor T cells, estimated coverage reached only about 7.4% (alpha) and about 12% (beta). Intratumoral expanded alpha and beta TCR counts were found to track tumor mutation counts.

CDR3 length equals 15 residues. The germline V gene encodes CDR1 MDHEN and CDR2 SYDVKM. V was cut by 2 bases and J by 4 bases, with 12 bases left in between. TCRdb re-derived calls from the 5' RACE reads in MiXCR, one entry per CDR3 protein. The sample contains about 30,000 distinct CDR3 sequences, more than 5.5% of which appear only once. Time point defined: sample taken at primary tumor resection. Samples came from 72 TRACERx patients with untreated early-stage lung cancer. Unsorted tumor, nontumor lung tissue or cryopreserved PBMC supplied the whole RNA. The V gene is TRBV28, the J gene TRBJ1-3; D possibly corresponds to TRBD1 (6 bases). The starting material was lung tumor tissue, obtained at surgery. This clonotype was sampled from a male donor with early-stage non-small cell lung cancer. The CDR3: CASSLGGARGNTIYF. DNA for the CDR3: TGTGCCAGCAGTTTAGGGGGGGCGCGGGGAAACACCATATATTTT. Based on the CDR3 plus reference TRBV28 and TRBJ1-3, the full variable domain is DVKVTQSSRYLVKRTGEKVFLECVQDMDHENMFWYRQDPGLGLRLIYFSYDVKMKEKGDIPEGYSVSREKKERFSLILESASTNQTSMYLCASSLGGARGNTIYFGEGSWLTVV.